One and the same sample provided the 8 T cell receptor beta chains below, sequenced in a study of T cell responses to AZD1222 COVID-19 vaccine. Measured with immunoSEQ multiplex PCR; TCRdb has only the in-frame clones, and not every one. The table has roughly 150,000 clones, roughly 90% seen once. This sample comprised peripheral blood, obtained on day 0 of AZD1222 vaccination. The receptors shown here come from an adult in good health.

The V and J genes are TRBV5-1 and TRBJ2-7; D call uncertain. Trimming took 0 bases from V and 4 from J, leaving 11 bases between them. CDR3 length: 14 residues. The germline V gene encodes CDR1 SGHRS and CDR2 YFSETQ. In DNA form, the CDR3 reads TGCGCCAGCAGCTTGGCCCCAACCGCTTACGAGCAGTACTTC. Amino acids: CASSLAPTAYEQYF.

CDR3 loop: CASGFWGQTEAFF. CDR3 sequence (DNA): TGTGCTAGTGGTTTTTGGGGGCAGACTGAAGCTTTCTTT. The chain is built from TRBV12-5 and TRBJ1-1; tentative D call: TRBD1 (6 bases). Trimming cost V 3 bases and J 5 bases, with 10 bases left between them. Germline V gene data show CDR1 as LGHNT and CDR2 as FRNRAP. The CDR3 spans 13 residues.

The chain joins TRBV12-3 or TRBV12-4 to TRBJ2-5, with D hard to call. This CDR3 has 13 amino acids. Trimming removed 1 base from V and 7 bases from J, with 10 bases in between. The DNA for the CDR3 is TGTGCCAGCAGTTTAGGGGGATCGGGGACCCAGTACTTC. Protein: CASSLGGSGTQYF.

V gene TRBV6-1 combines with J gene TRBJ1-5; D is unclear. This CDR3 is built from 15 residues. Trimming shortened V by 2 bases and J by 0 bases, and 8 bases separated the two germline ends. Germline loops: CDR1 MNHNS, CDR2 SASEGT. CDR3 DNA sequence: TGTGCCAGCAGTGAAAGAGGGTATAGCAATCAGCCCCAGCATTTT. It encodes CASSERGYSNQPQHF.

In its sample, this clone was seen once. The J gene is TRBJ1-1, the V gene TRBV18; tentatively, D is TRBD1 (5 bases). Trimming left V 2 bases short and J 1 base short, with 8 bases between. Germline V gives CDR1 KGHSH, CDR2 LQKENI. The CDR3 has 14 residues. The CDR3 DNA reads as TGTGCCAGCTCACCAGGGGCGGGGAACACTGAAGCTTTCTTT. This codes for CASSPGAGNTEAFF.

This clone was observed a few times. The chain uses TRBV11-2 and TRBJ2-7, with no clear D. Trimming shortened V by 1 base and J by 7 bases, and 8 bases separated the two germline ends. The germline CDR1 and CDR2 sequences are SGHAT and FQNNGV. The CDR3 has 12 residues. The CDR3 bases are TGTGCCAGCAGCTTAGTTTGGGCAGAGCAGTACTTC. Protein: CASSLVWAEQYF. The full variable domain, its missing parts supplied by reference TRBV11-2 and TRBJ2-7, is EAGVAQSPRYKIIEKRQSVAFWCNPISGHATLYWYQQILGQGPKLLIQFQNNGVVDDSQLPKDRFSAERLKGVDSTLKIQPAKLEDSAVYLCASSLVWAEQYFGPGTRLTVT.

The chain employs TRBV6-1 and TRBJ1-5; 7 bases fit TRBD1. CDR3 size: 16 residues. Germline V gene data show CDR1 as MNHNS and CDR2 as SASEGT. Losses at the gene ends were 3 bases for V and 0 bases for J; bases not matched to a gene: 5. As DNA, the CDR3 is TGTGCCAGCAGTGAGAGGTGGACAGGTAGCAATCAGCCCCAGCATTTT. This sequence encodes CASSERWTGSNQPQHF.

About this clone: Other nucleotide sequences from this sample produce the same CDR3. The chain links TRBV7-2 to TRBJ1-3, with unresolved D. In germline, CDR1 is SGHTA, CDR2 FQGNSA. The length of the CDR3 is 12 residues. Trimming removed 3 bases at V and 1 base at J, with 1 base between. The CDR3 region has the DNA TGTGCCAGCAGCTTGTCTGGAAACACCATATATTTT. Amino acid sequence: CASSLSGNTIYF.